Below are 9 T cell receptor beta chains sequenced from a single sample in a study of radiotherapy plus CTLA-4 blockade in lung cancer. Using immunoSEQ multiplex PCR, the repertoire was profiled, and TCRdb retains in-frame clones only, with some absent. The table shows under 55,000 clones, with 82% occurring only once. Specimen: peripheral blood, collected from a patient treated with radiotherapy plus ipilimumab. All receptors derive from a human donor with non-small cell lung cancer who had stable disease on radiotherapy plus ipilimumab.

The V gene is TRBV19, the J gene TRBJ2-1; 10 positions match TRBD2. Germline V CDR1 and CDR2: LNHDA, SQIVND (reference sequence). The CDR3 totals 15 residues. V lost 6 bases, J lost 5 bases, and 7 bases stayed unmatched. This chain's CDR3 is CASSPLAGFDNEQFF. The CDR3 DNA reads as TGTGCCAGTAGCCCACTAGCGGGATTCGACAATGAGCAGTTCTTC.

The chain combines TRBV10-1 with TRBJ2-3, with D unclear. This CDR3 region has 15 residues. CDR1 and CDR2 from the germline V gene are WNHNN and SYGVQD (reference sequence). V was cut by 3 bases and J by 0 bases, with 10 bases left in between. DNA for the CDR3: TGCGCCAGCAGTGATTCTAGAACTAGCACAGATACGCAGTATTTT. Its translation is CASSDSRTSTDTQYF.

The V call is TRBV19, the J call TRBJ2-3; 10 positions match TRBD1. V dropped 6 bases and J dropped 4; count of bases not matched to a gene: 1. The CDR3 contains 13 residues. Germline V CDR1 and CDR2: LNHDA, SQIVND (reference sequence). The CDR3 protein is CASRDRGADTQYF. The CDR3 bases are TGTGCCAGTAGGGACAGGGGGGCAGATACGCAGTATTTT.

The chain joins TRBV19 to TRBJ2-7; tentative D call: TRBD2 (5 bases). The CDR3 has 15 residues. The germline V gene encodes CDR1 LNHDA and CDR2 SQIVND (reference sequence). The V end was cut by 7 bases, the J end by 0 bases, with 16 bases between. The CDR3 DNA reads as TGTGCCAGTACCGCTAGCTCTTCGAGCTCCTACGAGCAGTACTTC. This codes for CASTASSSSSYEQYF. The variable domain in full, with the rest retrieved from reference TRBV19 and TRBJ2-7, is DGGITQSPKYLFRKEGQNVTLSCEQNLNHDAMYWYRQDPGQGLRLIYYSQIVNDFQKGDIAEGYSVSREKKESFPLTVTSAQKNPTAFYLCASTASSSSSYEQYFGPGTRLTVT.

V gene TRBV11-3 combines with J gene TRBJ2-5; D perhaps matches TRBD2 (7 bases). Germline assignment: CDR1 SGHNT and CDR2 YENEEA. Between the trimmed V and J ends, which lost 5 bases and 1 base, there was a span of 17 bases. This CDR3 region has 16 residues. The CDR3 coding sequence is TGTGCCAGCAGCCAAACCGTTGGGGGGGCCCAAGAGACCCAGTACTTC. This sequence encodes CASSQTVGGAQETQYF.

The chain carries TRBV19 and TRBJ2-1; 9 positions agree with TRBD2. The CDR3 contains 14 residues. Germline trimming cut 9 bases from V and 4 bases from J; bases unmatched to any gene: 7. Germline-derived CDR1 and CDR2 are LNHDA and SQIVND (reference sequence). In DNA, the CDR3 is TGTGCCAGCCGGCGGGAGGGCCGGTACAATGAGCAGTTCTTC. It codes for CASRREGRYNEQFF.

The gene calls are TRBV5-6 and TRBJ1-1, with D perhaps matching TRBD1 (6 bases). The germline V gene has CDR1 SGHDT and CDR2 YYEEEE. This CDR3 has 13 residues. The V end lost 1 base, the J end lost 5 bases, and 9 bases lay between the germline ends. CDR3 nucleotides: TGTGCCAGCAGCTTGCCCAGGGGAACTGAAGCTTTCTTT. Translating it yields CASSLPRGTEAFF. Using reference TRBV5-6 and TRBJ1-1 for the parts outside the CDR3, the full variable domain is DAGVTQSPTHLIKTRGQQVTLRCSPKSGHDTVSWYQQALGQGPQFIFQYYEEEERQRGNFPDRFSGHQFPNYSSELNVNALLLGDSALYLCASSLPRGTEAFFGQGTRLTVV.

J is TRBJ2-7 and V is TRBV30; 9 bases are shared with TRBD1. Germline V gene sequence: CDR1 GTSNPN, CDR2 SVGIG (reference sequence). The CDR3 runs 13 residues. V was clipped by 3 bases and J by 4 bases; unmatched bases: 4. The CDR3 region is CAWRYRGRYEQYF. The CDR3 nucleotides are TGTGCCTGGAGGTACAGGGGGCGGTACGAGCAGTACTTC.

The chain is built from TRBV7-2 and TRBJ1-4; D possibly corresponds to TRBD1 (5 bases). The germline gives CDR1 SGHTA, CDR2 FQGNSA. CDR3 length: 15 residues. V gave up 2 bases and J gave up 5 bases, with 12 bases separating them. The CDR3 sequence is CASSLNGGRNEKLFF. The CDR3 region has the DNA TGTGCCAGCAGCTTAAACGGGGGACGGAATGAAAAACTGTTTTTT.